This entry features one T cell receptor (beta chain) sequence. Within the sample, other DNA sequences also encode this same CDR3. This record belongs to a study of blood T cell repertoires in COVID-19. For the study at large: Sites across the United States, Italy and Spain contributed samples from acute and convalescent COVID-19.

Generated by immunoSEQ multiplex PCR, the TCRdb table keeps only in-frame clones and is missing some. In the table there are roughly 73,000 clones, around 82% of which are singletons. Sequenced input: peripheral blood. This receptor was identified in a human donor in a cohort sampled during active COVID-19.

The CDR3 nucleotides are TGCGCCAGCAGCCCGGGGACTAGCGGGACCTACGAGCAGTACTTC. Translation gives CASSPGTSGTYEQYF. The genes are TRBV4-1 and TRBJ2-7; TRBD2 aligns across 13 bases. The V gene end was trimmed by 4 bases and the J gene end by 2 bases; junction bases not matched to a gene: 2. In germline, CDR1 is MGHRA, CDR2 YSYEKL. The CDR3 extends over 15 amino acids.